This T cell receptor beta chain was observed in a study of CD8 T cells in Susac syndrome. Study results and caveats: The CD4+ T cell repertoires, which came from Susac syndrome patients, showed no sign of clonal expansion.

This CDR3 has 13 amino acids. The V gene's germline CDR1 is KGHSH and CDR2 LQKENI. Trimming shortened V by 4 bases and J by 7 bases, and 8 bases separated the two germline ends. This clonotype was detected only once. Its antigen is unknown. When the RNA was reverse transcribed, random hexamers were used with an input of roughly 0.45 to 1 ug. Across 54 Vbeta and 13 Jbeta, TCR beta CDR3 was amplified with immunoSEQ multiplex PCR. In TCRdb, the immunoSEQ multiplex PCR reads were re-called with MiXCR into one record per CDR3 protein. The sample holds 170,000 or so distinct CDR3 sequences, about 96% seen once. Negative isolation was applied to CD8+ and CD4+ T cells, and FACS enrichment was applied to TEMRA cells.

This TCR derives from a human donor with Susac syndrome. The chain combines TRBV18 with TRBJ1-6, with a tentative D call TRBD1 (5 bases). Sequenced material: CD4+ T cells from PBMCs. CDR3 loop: CASSLGQNSPLHF. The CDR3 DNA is TGTGCCAGCTCACTAGGACAAAATTCACCCCTCCACTTT.